What follows are 5 T cell receptor beta chains derived from one specimen sequenced in a study of shared clonotypes between healthy human individuals. Cells designated naive CD8 were CD45RO-negative and were positively selected for CCR7, with terminally differentiated effector memory CD45RA+ cells excluded. TCRdb's copy holds only in-frame clones and misses some; the assay was immunoSEQ multiplex PCR. The sample has over 2,000,000 clones; just under 95% are singletons. Source material: naive CD8+ T cells from PBMCs. The receptors shown here come from a young man in good health. Some clones in this sample may be carry-over from other donors' samples.

V is TRBV21-1 and J is TRBJ2-7; the DNA was not compared with TRBD2, the D call given in the table. TRBV21-1 is a known pseudogene. The CDR3 covers 15 residues. CDR3 region: CASSKAGGLPYEQYF. CDR3 bases: TGTGCCAGCAGCAAAGCGGGAGGTCTACCCTACGAGCAGTACTTC.

The chain uses TRBV19 and TRBJ2-1, with D tentatively TRBD2 (5 bases). The germline V and J ends were trimmed by 4 bases and 6 bases, with 10 bases remaining between them. Germline CDR1 is LNHDA and CDR2 is SQIVND (reference sequence). CDR3 size: 13 residues. CDR3 in amino acids: CASSNPAGNEQFF. CDR3 coding DNA: TGTGCCAGTAGTAATCCGGCGGGCAATGAGCAGTTCTTC.

This CDR3 is CASSDQREGTEQFF. As DNA, the CDR3 is TGTGCCAGCAGCGACCAGCGGGAGGGCACTGAGCAGTTCTTC. J is TRBJ2-1 and V is TRBV7-2; 10 bases map to TRBD2. V lost 5 bases, J lost 9 bases, and 7 bases stayed unmatched. CDR3 size: 14 residues. Looked up from germline, CDR1 is SGHTA and CDR2 is FQGNSA.

The V gene is TRBV2, the J gene TRBJ2-7; TRBD2 aligns across 8 bases. Germline V lookup: CDR1 SNHLY, CDR2 FYNNEI. Trimming at V came to 0 bases and at J to 2 bases, leaving 12 bases not matched to a gene. CDR3 size: 18 residues. The CDR3 spells CASSEAGAWREAPYEQYF. The CDR3 DNA reads TGTGCCAGCAGTGAAGCCGGCGCCTGGCGGGAGGCACCCTACGAGCAGTACTTC. Supplemented by reference TRBV2 and TRBJ2-7, the full variable domain reads EPEVTQTPSHQVTQMGQEVILRCVPISNHLYFYWYRQILGQKVEFLVSFYNNEISEKSEIFDDQFSVERPDGSNFTLKIRSTKLEDSAMYFCASSEAGAWREAPYEQYFGPGTRLTVT.

The V call is TRBV11-2, the J call TRBJ2-7; TRBD2 matches 8 bases. J was trimmed by 0 bases and V by 1 base; bases with no gene match: 11. The CDR3 length is 18 residues. Germline V gene sequence: CDR1 SGHAT, CDR2 FQNNGV. In DNA, the CDR3 is TGTGCCAGCAGCTTAGGATCCACTGTAGCGGGGAGCTCCTACGAGCAGTACTTC. Its protein product is CASSLGSTVAGSSYEQYF.